The 21 T cell receptor beta chains below come from one sample, sequenced in a study of CD8+CD57+ T cells in acquired aplastic anemia. Investigators profiled TCR beta VDJ and CDR3 from genomic DNA template. One entry per CDR3 protein results from TCRdb running MiXCR on the reads. Here the sample spans roughly 250,000 distinct CDR3 sequences, approximately 82% being singletons. Patients included in sequencing had previously demonstrated CD8+CD57+ cell expansion by flow cytometry. Sequencing input: sorted CD4+, CD8+, or CD8+CD57+ T cells (not recorded which) from PBMCs. The receptor set was obtained from a human donor with aplastic anemia.

In the case of this clonotype: As the CDR3 is not closed by the conserved phenylalanine or tryptophan, this likely results from a read error. The limits of the CDR3 on the DNA are not certain, so only TCRdb's listed CDR3 is given. V usage is TRBV9 and J usage is TRBJ2-5; the table calls TRBD1, which could not be checked here. The CDR3 length is 12 residues, termini included. Germline V CDR1 and CDR2: SGDLS, YYNGEE. CDR3 protein: CASSTETGPFGI.

This clonotype was observed a few times. The chain links TRBV2 to TRBJ2-3; TRBD2 agrees at 10 bases. Trimming at V came to 7 bases and at J to 6 bases, leaving 22 bases not matched to a gene. The V gene's germline CDR1 is SNHLY and CDR2 FYNNEI. The CDR3 sequence is 19 residues long. CDR3 protein: CASTYRDGLAGAEMDTQYF. Written as DNA, the CDR3 is TGTGCCAGCACCTACAGGGATGGGCTAGCGGGAGCGGAGATGGATACGCAGTATTTT. The full variable domain, with the rest looked up from reference TRBV2 and TRBJ2-3, is EPEVTQTPSHQVTQMGQEVILRCVPISNHLYFYWYRQILGQKVEFLVSFYNNEISEKSEIFDDQFSVERPDGSNFTLKIRSTKLEDSAMYFCASTYRDGLAGAEMDTQYFGPGTRLTVL.

The chain's CDR3 is CASSSSELQYFQYF. The CDR3 DNA is TGTGCCAGCAGCTCGTCAGAGTTGCAGTATTTTCAGTACTTC. This sequence joins TRBV7-9 and TRBJ2-5, with no clear D. The CDR3 extends over 14 amino acids. Between the trimmed V and J ends, which lost 4 bases and 11 bases, there was a span of 20 bases. The germline V gene has CDR1 SEHNR and CDR2 FQNEAQ (reference sequence).

The V gene is TRBV11-1, the J gene TRBJ1-1; D is undetermined. This CDR3 has 17 residues. Trimming removed 3 bases at V and 7 bases at J, with 24 bases between. Germline CDR1 reads SGHAT; CDR2 reads FQDESV (reference sequence). In nucleotides, the CDR3 is TGTGCCAGCAGCTTGGCTCCTGGGGTGACCCTTGACGGTGAAGCTTTCTTT. It encodes CASSLAPGVTLDGEAFF.

The genes are TRBV7-8 and TRBJ2-7; D may be TRBD1 or TRBD2 (5 bases each). Trimming stripped 5 bases from V and 3 bases from J, with 14 bases between. The CDR3 length is 14 residues. The germline V gene has CDR1 SGHVS and CDR2 FQNEAQ. The CDR3 coding sequence is TGTGCCAGCAGCGAAACGGGACGGAACTACGAGCAGTACTTC. Translating it yields CASSETGRNYEQYF.

The rearrangement joins TRBV7-2 to TRBJ2-3; 8 bases align to TRBD2. The germline V gene encodes CDR1 SGHTA and CDR2 FQGNSA. The CDR3 spans 14 residues. V was pared by 7 bases and J by 4 bases, with 7 bases of the junction left unmatched. The DNA of the CDR3 is TGTGCCAGCACTGACGGGGGGGCGGCAGATACGCAGTATTTT. Its translation: CASTDGGAADTQYF.

The sample holds a few counts of this clonotype. The J gene is TRBJ2-3, the V gene TRBV9, with a tentative D call TRBD2 (6 bases). The CDR3 totals 11 residues. Germline assignment: CDR1 SGDLS and CDR2 YYNGEE. Trimming stripped 7 bases from V and 4 bases from J, with 7 bases between. CDR3: CASGGSDTQYF. The CDR3 DNA reads TGTGCCAGCGGAGGGTCAGATACGCAGTATTTT.

In its sample, this clonotype was seen a few times. The chain links TRBV12-1 to TRBJ2-7; TRBD2, the D gene given by the table, was not confirmed from the DNA. TRBV12-1 is a documented pseudogene. The CDR3 spans 17 residues. In nucleotides, the CDR3 is TGTGCCAGCAGCGGGACTAGTACGAACCCTAGCTCCTACGAGCAGTACTTC. Protein sequence: CASSGTSTNPSSYEQYF.

Of note for this clonotype: Germline and junction disagree at one end, which may indicate a read error. The gene calls are TRBV2 and TRBJ2-6; the D is unclear. Germline CDR1 is SNHLY and CDR2 is FYNNEI. The CDR3 sequence is 16 residues long. For the CDR3, the DNA is TGTGCCAGCAGCTTGTACGCAGGCTCCATGAACACTGAAGCTATCTTC. The encoded protein is CASSLYAGSMNTEAIF.

The CDR3 DNA reads as TGCAGTGCTAGTCGGAACGAGCACTATGGCTACACCTTC. It translates to CSASRNEHYGYTF. The chain links TRBV20-1 to TRBJ1-2; no clear D. The germline gives CDR1 DFQATT, CDR2 SNEGSKA (reference sequence). The CDR3 loop spans 13 amino acids. The germline V and J ends were trimmed by 3 bases and 3 bases, with 11 bases remaining between them.

The chain employs TRBV9 and TRBJ2-3; 7 bases fit TRBD1. The end of the DNA is better explained by TRBJ1-5, so the J call may be wrong. This CDR3 comprises 14 residues. Germline V gene sequence: CDR1 SGDLS, CDR2 YYNGEE. CDR3 sequence reads: CASSSGGGSRNQHF. In DNA, the CDR3 is TGTGCCAGCAGCTCAGGGGGGGGTAGCCGCAATCAGCATTTT.

The rearrangement uses TRBV7-8 and TRBJ2-1; 7 nucleotides agree with TRBD2. The trim removed 1 base at V and 13 bases at J, leaving 16 bases unmatched. The CDR3 is made up of 16 amino acids. Looked up from germline, CDR1 is SGHVS and CDR2 is FQNEAQ. CDR3 sequence reads: CASSLEGGRGREDQFF. The CDR3 region has the DNA TGTGCCAGCAGCTTAGAGGGAGGTCGGGGGAGGGAGGATCAGTTCTTC.

About this clonotype: The junction does not match germline at one end; this may be a read error. The chain links TRBV24-1 to TRBJ2-7; possible D gene TRBD1, 6 bases. Germline V gives CDR1 KGHDR, CDR2 SFDVKD. This CDR3 contains 15 residues. CDR3 in amino acids: CASSLRTVMDNEQYF. The CDR3 coding sequence is TGTGCCAGCAGTTTGAGGACAGTAATGGACAACGAGCAGTACTTC.

A note on this clonotype: Given the absence of the conserved phenylalanine or tryptophan at the CDR3 end, a read error is likely. The DNA is left out, because the CDR3 cannot be placed on it with certainty; the CDR3 is given as TCRdb lists it. J is TRBJ2-1 and V is TRBV7-8; TRBD1 was called by the table and not checked on the DNA. The CDR3 length is 13 residues, termini included. Germline CDR1 and CDR2: SGHVS and FQNEAQ. The CDR3 is CASSLAGWGDQQY.

Worth noting for this clonotype: One end of the junction fails to match germline, which may point to a read error. The genes are TRBV7-2 and TRBJ2-3, with D unclear. Germline V gene data show CDR1 as SGHTA and CDR2 as FQGNSA. The CDR3 loop spans 14 amino acids. The CDR3 here is CASSLNGCEDTYFF. DNA for the CDR3: TGTGCCAGCAGCTTAAACGGGTGTGAGGATACGTACTTTTTT. Using reference TRBV7-2 and TRBJ2-3 for the parts outside the CDR3, the full variable domain is GAGVSQSPSNKVTEKGKDVELRCDPISGHTALYWYRQSLGQGLEFLIYFQGNSAPDKSGLPSDRFSAERTGGSVSTLTIQRTQQEDSAVYLCASSLNGCEDTYFFGPGTRLTVL.

Remarks on this clonotype: One end of the junction varies from germline; a read error may be responsible. V gene TRBV15 combines with J gene TRBJ2-7; a weak D match, TRBD1 (7 bases). In germline, CDR1 is LNHNV, CDR2 YYDKDF (reference sequence). The CDR3 length is 14 residues. This CDR3 is CASSGGGIGYEEYF. The CDR3, as DNA: TGTGCCAGCAGCGGAGGGGGCATAGGCTACGAGGAATACTTC.

There are many counts of this clonotype. The CDR3, as DNA: TGCGCCAGCAGCTTGGGGGGAGAGCCCACAGATACGCAGTATTTT. Encoded protein: CASSLGGEPTDTQYF. This rearrangement joins TRBV5-1 to TRBJ2-3; perhaps TRBD2 as D (5 bases). The CDR3 is 15 amino acids. Germline V gives CDR1 SGHRS, CDR2 YFSETQ. Trimming took off 0 bases at V and 2 bases at J, with 10 bases between the two ends.

This chain joins TRBV7-8 and TRBJ2-7, with 7 bases fitting TRBD1. From germline, CDR1 is SGHVS and CDR2 FQNEAQ. J gave up 1 base and V 3 bases, and 15 bases lay outside the gene matches. The CDR3 has 18 residues. CDR3 nucleotides: TGTGCCAGCAGCTTGACACCAGACGGGACAGCCGTTTCCTACGAGCAGTACGTC. The encoded protein is CASSLTPDGTAVSYEQYV.

This clonotype was observed a single time. The CDR3 does not end in the conserved phenylalanine or tryptophan, so this is likely a read error. The V gene is TRBV11-2, the J gene TRBJ1-1, with 7 bases matching TRBD1. Germline V gives CDR1 SGHAT, CDR2 FQNNGV. This CDR3 has 15 residues. V was clipped by 3 bases and J by 4 bases; unmatched bases: 8. CDR3: CASSFDLTGTTEAFS. The CDR3 DNA follows: TGTGCCAGCAGCTTCGATCTGACAGGGACCACTGAAGCTTTCTCT.

This sequence joins TRBV11-2 and TRBJ1-5, with D maybe TRBD1 (5 bases). V was shortened by 5 bases and J by 2 bases, with 16 bases between the two germline ends. This CDR3 spans 16 amino acids. CDR1 is SGHAT, CDR2 FQNNGV, per germline. Here the CDR3 DNA reads TGTGCCAGCAGCCTCTTATGGGGGAGCGGCAATCAGCCCCAGCATTTT. Protein sequence: CASSLLWGSGNQPQHF.

J is TRBJ2-7 and V is TRBV7-8; possibly TRBD2 for D (6 bases). The germline V gene has CDR1 SGHVS and CDR2 FQNEAQ. Trimming took 0 bases from V and 13 from J, leaving 22 bases between them. CDR3 size: 15 residues. The CDR3 sequence: CASSLAGRRATEYYF. For the CDR3, the DNA is TGTGCCAGCAGCTTAGCGGGGAGGCGCGCCACCGAGTATTACTTC.